The 22 T cell receptor beta chains below were found in one sample sequenced in a study of blood T cell repertoires in COVID-19 (TCRdb year 2020). The library was built by means of the immunoSEQ multiplex PCR assay. Here the immuneACCESS table is served through TCRdb, limited to in-frame sequences with V and J called. Missing clones are a known gap in these copies; in checked studies unresolved V genes cover under half, and the rest lacks a known reason. This sample gives fewer than 200,000 clones in total; 89% of them show up just once. The ten most abundant clones make up around 1.9% of the sample. The sequenced material came from peripheral blood. All receptors come from a man younger than 35 who had recovered from COVID-19.

The V and J genes are TRBV7-9 and TRBJ2-5; 12 bases are a match to TRBD2. CDR1 SEHNR and CDR2 FQNEAQ come from the germline V gene (reference sequence). There are 15 residues in the CDR3. J was trimmed by 5 bases and V by 10 bases; bases with no gene match: 11. The CDR3 region has the DNA TGTGCCACAACCCCTAGCGGGAGGGCCGGTGAGACCCAGTACTTC. This translates into CATTPSGRAGETQYF.

The chain couples TRBV7-2 to TRBJ1-2; 11 bases map to TRBD1. The V and J ends lost 5 bases and 8 bases, in that order; junction bases with no gene match: 4. The CDR3 is 13 amino acids. Germline lookup yields CDR1 SGHTA and CDR2 FQGNSA. The CDR3 is CASSGQGAGGYTF. The CDR3 DNA reads as TGTGCCAGCAGCGGACAGGGGGCGGGCGGCTACACCTTC.

The J gene is TRBJ2-6, the V gene TRBV5-4; TRBD1 is a possible D gene (6 bases). CDR3 length: 16 amino acids. Trimming removed 0 bases at V and 0 bases at J, with 7 bases between. Germline V gene lookup returns CDR1 SGHNT and CDR2 YYREEE (reference sequence). The CDR3 DNA follows: TGTGCCAGCAGCTTGGGACAGGACTCTGGGGCCAACGTCCTGACTTTC. It is translated as CASSLGQDSGANVLTF. Variable domain in full (rest from reference TRBV5-4 and TRBJ2-6): ETGVTQSPTHLIKTRGQQVTLRCSSQSGHNTVSWYQQALGQGPQFIFQYYREEENGRGNFPPRFSGLQFPNYSSELNVNALELDDSALYLCASSLGQDSGANVLTFGAGSRLTVL.

The V gene is TRBV20-1, the J gene TRBJ2-7; 8 nucleotides align to TRBD1. Germline CDR1 DFQATT, CDR2 SNEGSKA (reference sequence). The CDR3 has 14 residues. J gave up 4 bases and V 3 bases, and 8 bases lay outside the gene matches. CDR3 nucleotides: TGCAGTGCTAGTACCGACAGGGGCTGGTACGAGCAGTACTTC. This sequence encodes CSASTDRGWYEQYF.

The genes are TRBV11-2 and TRBJ2-7, with D uncertain. Germline CDR1 reads SGHAT; CDR2 reads FQNNGV. V lost 2 bases and J 4 bases, leaving 9 bases between the germline ends. The CDR3 has 13 amino acids. CDR3 sequence reads: CASSLNTLYEQYF. CDR3 coding DNA: TGTGCCAGCAGCTTAAACACCTTATACGAGCAGTACTTC. Complete variable domain (other parts from reference TRBV11-2 and TRBJ2-7): EAGVAQSPRYKIIEKRQSVAFWCNPISGHATLYWYQQILGQGPKLLIQFQNNGVVDDSQLPKDRFSAERLKGVDSTLKIQPAKLEDSAVYLCASSLNTLYEQYFGPGTRLTVT.

The genes are TRBV5-1 and TRBJ1-1; D gene ambiguous. CDR1 and CDR2 from the germline V gene are SGHRS and YFSETQ. The V and J ends lost 2 bases and 7 bases respectively, with 12 bases between them. The CDR3 has 13 amino acids. Here the CDR3 reads CASSFEGTGEAFF. Here the CDR3 DNA reads TGCGCCAGCAGCTTTGAAGGCACGGGTGAAGCTTTCTTT.

This clone has just one count. The V call is TRBV28, the J call TRBJ2-7; 8 positions match TRBD1. J was trimmed by 0 bases and V by 5 bases; bases with no gene match: 6. CDR3 size: 15 residues. Germline-derived CDR1 and CDR2 are MDHEN and SYDVKM. The CDR3 reads CASSPTGTGSYEQYF. The CDR3 coding sequence is TGTGCCAGCAGTCCGACCGGGACAGGCTCCTACGAGCAGTACTTC.

J is TRBJ2-6 and V is TRBV10-3; D is possibly TRBD1 (6 bases). The V end was cut by 4 bases, the J end by 0 bases, with 13 bases between. The CDR3 runs 17 residues. In germline, CDR1 is ENHRY, CDR2 SYGVKD. In nucleotides, the CDR3 is TGTGCCATCAGTGTACAGGGTCCGAGCTCTGGGGCCAACGTCCTGACTTTC. Its protein is CAISVQGPSSGANVLTF.

This clone came up once. CDR3 in amino acids: CASSPRAGITEAFF. The CDR3 coding sequence is TGTGCCAGCTCACCAAGGGCAGGGATAACTGAAGCTTTCTTT. The chain recombines TRBV18 with TRBJ1-1, with a tentative D call TRBD1 (5 bases). CDR3 length: 14 amino acids. V gave up 2 bases and J gave up 5 bases, with 12 bases separating them. From germline, CDR1 is KGHSH and CDR2 LQKENI.

The chain links TRBV6-2 or TRBV6-3 to TRBJ2-2; tentative D call: TRBD1 (5 bases). The CDR3 sequence is 16 residues long. Germline V gene data show CDR1 as MNHEY and CDR2 as SVGEGT. Deletions cut 2 bases from V and 0 bases from J, with 10 bases between. This CDR3 is CASSYPQGTNTGELFF. For the CDR3, the DNA is TGTGCCAGCAGTTACCCGCAGGGCACGAACACCGGGGAGCTGTTTTTT.

This rearrangement joins TRBV19 to TRBJ2-4; D may be TRBD1 (5 bases). Trimming took off 7 bases at V and 0 bases at J, with 13 bases between the two ends. The germline V gene has CDR1 LNHDA and CDR2 SQIVND (reference sequence). The CDR3 consists of 15 residues. DNA of the CDR3: TGTGCCAGTACCCAGGGTACGGTAGCCAAAAACATTCAGTACTTC. Its protein product is CASTQGTVAKNIQYF.

The chain is built from TRBV9 and TRBJ2-1, with unresolved D. CDR1 SGDLS and CDR2 YYNGEE come from the germline V gene. CDR3 length equals 15 residues. The V gene lost 0 bases and the J gene lost 3 bases, with 10 bases spanning the gap. CDR3: CASSVVDSNYNEQFF. The CDR3 coding sequence is TGTGCCAGCAGCGTAGTTGACTCCAACTACAATGAGCAGTTCTTC.

The V call is TRBV13, the J call TRBJ2-1; 8 nucleotides match TRBD2. J was trimmed by 5 bases and V by 1 base; bases with no gene match: 4. The length of the CDR3 is 15 residues. Germline assignment: CDR1 PRHDT and CDR2 FYEKMQ (reference sequence). CDR3 region: CASSLDGGRNNEQFF. The CDR3 DNA reads as TGTGCCAGCAGCTTAGATGGCGGGAGGAACAATGAGCAGTTCTTC. The complete variable domain, with remaining parts taken from reference TRBV13 and TRBJ2-1, reads AAGVIQSPRHLIKEKRETATLKCYPIPRHDTVYWYQQGPGQDPQFLISFYEKMQSDKGSIPDRFSAQQFSDYHSELNMSSLELGDSALYFCASSLDGGRNNEQFFGPGTRLTVL.

The chain combines TRBV6-4 with TRBJ1-5, with a possible D match to TRBD1 (5 bases). CDR3 size: 13 residues. Per germline, CDR1 MRHNA and CDR2 SNTAGT. V was cut by 3 bases and J by 3 bases, with 6 bases left in between. The CDR3 sequence is CASSEGVNQPQHF. For the CDR3, the DNA is TGTGCCAGCAGTGAAGGGGTCAATCAGCCCCAGCATTTT.

J is TRBJ2-1 and V is TRBV15; TRBD1 matches 8 bases. Germline CDR1 and CDR2: LNHNV and YYDKDF (reference sequence). Trimming removed 4 bases from V and 6 bases from J; junction bases left unmatched: 8. This CDR3 comprises 15 residues. CDR3 bases: TGTGCCACCAGCACCGACAGGGGTAGAGGCAATGAGCAGTTCTTC. It yields the protein CATSTDRGRGNEQFF. Full variable domain (outside the CDR3, taken from reference TRBV15 and TRBJ2-1): DAMVIQNPRYQVTQFGKPVTLSCSQTLNHNVMYWYQQKSSQAPKLLFHYYDKDFNNEADTPDNFQSRRPNTSFCFLDIRSPGLGDTAMYLCATSTDRGRGNEQFFGPGTRLTVL.

The V and J genes are TRBV11-3 and TRBJ1-1, with 7 bases aligning to TRBD1. V trimming: 5 bases; J trimming: 1 base; junction bases outside the gene matches: 1. CDR1 and CDR2 from the germline V gene are SGHNT and YENEEA. This CDR3 has 13 residues. The CDR3 region has the DNA TGTGCCAGCAGCAAGGGGGCGAACACTGAAGCTTTCTTT. Encoded protein: CASSKGANTEAFF.

This chain connects TRBV4-3 to TRBJ2-3; D is perhaps TRBD1 (6 bases). The V and J ends lost 4 bases and 6 bases respectively, with 23 bases between them. The CDR3 is 17 amino acids. Per the germline V gene, CDR1 is LGHNA and CDR2 is YSLEER. CDR3: CASSRRPSTGGQDTQYF. Here the CDR3 DNA reads TGCGCCAGCAGCCGGAGGCCCTCGACAGGTGGACAGGATACGCAGTATTTT.

The V call is TRBV9, the J call TRBJ2-7, with 9 nucleotides matching TRBD2. The V and J ends lost 0 bases and 5 bases, in that order; junction bases with no gene match: 9. Germline loops: CDR1 SGDLS, CDR2 YYNGEE. The CDR3 is 16 residues long. Here the CDR3 DNA reads TGTGCCAGCAGCGTAGCTATGGGCGGGAGGGCGGACGAGCAGTACTTC. Translated: CASSVAMGGRADEQYF.

The CDR3 here is CASSQAVFPNYGYTF. The DNA for the CDR3 is TGCGCCAGCAGCCAAGCAGTTTTTCCTAACTATGGCTACACCTTC. This rearrangement joins TRBV4-3 to TRBJ1-2; D call uncertain. Germline CDR1 is LGHNA and CDR2 is YSLEER. The CDR3 sequence is 15 residues long. With 1 base removed from V and 0 bases from J, the gap between germline ends came to 9 bases.

This clone was seen just once. The genes are TRBV5-1 and TRBJ2-2; the match to TRBD2 covers 7 bases. Germline CDR1 and CDR2: SGHRS and YFSETQ. V dropped 4 bases and J dropped 0; count of bases not matched to a gene: 3. The CDR3 is 15 residues long. The CDR3 loop reads CASSAGTTNTGELFF. In DNA, the CDR3 is TGCGCCAGCAGCGCAGGGACTACGAACACCGGGGAGCTGTTTTTT.

The rearrangement uses TRBV9 and TRBJ2-5; no reliable D call. The CDR3 spans 13 residues. The germline V and J ends were trimmed by 2 bases and 1 base, with 6 bases remaining between them. Germline loops: CDR1 SGDLS, CDR2 YYNGEE. The CDR3 nucleotides are TGTGCCAGCAGCGTTCGACTCCAAGAGACCCAGTACTTC. The encoded protein is CASSVRLQETQYF.

This clone was counted only a few times. The chain combines TRBV5-8 with TRBJ1-6; 7 positions agree with TRBD1. There are 15 residues in the CDR3. Germline V gene data show CDR1 as SGHTS and CDR2 as YDEGEE. V lost 0 bases to trimming and J lost 14 bases; unmatched junction nucleotides: 11. The CDR3 spells CASSLVGTEGRTLHF. The CDR3 DNA follows: TGTGCCAGCAGCTTGGTTGGGACAGAGGGAAGAACCCTCCACTTT.